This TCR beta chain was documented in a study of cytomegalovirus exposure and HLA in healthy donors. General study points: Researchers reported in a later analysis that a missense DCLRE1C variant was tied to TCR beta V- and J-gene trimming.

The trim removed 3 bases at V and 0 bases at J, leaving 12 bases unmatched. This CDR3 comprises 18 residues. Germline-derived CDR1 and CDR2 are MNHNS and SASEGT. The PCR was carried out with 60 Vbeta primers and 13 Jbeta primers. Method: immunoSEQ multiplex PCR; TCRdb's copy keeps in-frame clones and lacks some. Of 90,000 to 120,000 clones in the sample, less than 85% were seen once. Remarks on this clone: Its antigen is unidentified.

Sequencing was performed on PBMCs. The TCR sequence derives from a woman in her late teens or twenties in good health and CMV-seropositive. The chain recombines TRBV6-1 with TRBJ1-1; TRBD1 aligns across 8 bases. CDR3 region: CASSENPEDRAMNTEAFF. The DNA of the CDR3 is TGTGCCAGCAGTGAGAACCCGGAGGACAGGGCGATGAACACTGAAGCTTTCTTT.